This T cell receptor (beta chain) was sequenced in a study of T cells after yellow fever vaccination (dated by TCRdb to the late 2010s). Background for the entire study: The SMART-Seq v4 Ultra Low Input RNA kit was used to prepare libraries from fractions with low cell numbers. To follow T-cell clones before and after primary and booster YFV17D yellow fever vaccination, bulk TCR alpha and beta repertoires were sequenced over time. The cohort comprised two healthy male donors, one aged 18 to 29 and one aged 30 to 40 years. Blood samples were taken at several timepoints before and after primary and secondary immunization, and bulk PBMC replicates and cell subsets were isolated.

The treatment or condition label of this sample denotes: live attenuated yellow fever vaccine strain. PBMCs were isolated from peripheral blood using a standard Ficoll-Paque protocol. CD4 and CD8 T-cell fractions were isolated with Dynabeads CD4 and CD8 positive selection kits. TriZol was used to extract RNA from bulk PBMCs, from CD4 and CD8 fractions, and from dextramer-positive and dextramer-negative fractions. This clonotype occurred a few times. Its antigen is currently not known. Base qualities were left out, and no much larger clone turns up one base away. TCRdb shows the sequencer as Illumina NovaSeq 6000. TCR cDNA was synthesized by 5'RACE template switching, through which a universal primer site and unique molecular identifiers were introduced. cDNA synthesis was primed from both the TCR alpha and TCR beta constant segments. Library amplification involved two PCR steps, and the second step added sample barcodes and sequencing adapters. Sequencing of libraries was done on Illumina HiSeq 2500 (2x100 bp) or NovaSeq (2x150 bp). As for the authors' bioinformatics: Demultiplexing of reads and collapsing into UMI consensus sequences were performed with MIGEC, and V(D)J alignment was carried out with MiXCR. Clonotypes responding to the vaccine were identified with edgeR on replicate PBMC samples, with the criteria of FDR below 0.01 and a log2 fold change above 5 up to day 15. Bulk clonotypes were assigned CD4 or CD8 identity according to which sequenced CD4 or CD8 repertoire held them at higher abundance. TCRdb reran the public reads through fastp at Q25 and MiXCR, keeping productive beta chains. Rows are combined by CDR3 protein, so each entry shows the most common genes and DNA. The V and J calls follow TCRdb's processing rather than the paper's. This sample holds fewer than 400,000 distinct CDR3 sequences; roughly 10% were observed only once. Approximately 3.3% of the sample rests with the top ten.

The germline ends are 18 bases apart after V is trimmed by 3 bases and J by 7 bases. The germline V gene specifies SGHDN as CDR1 and FVKESK as CDR2. The CDR3 contains 16 residues, cysteine and phenylalanine counted. Only the CDR3 region is kept as DNA, spanning 48 bases read in frame from base 1. Overall results and qualifications from the work: The secondary T-cell response was weaker than the primary response but faster, peaking on day 5 instead of day 15. A small fraction of clonotypes showed up in both the CD4 and CD8 compartments, probably as a result of convergent recombination. Most clones expanded after primary vaccination (almost 97% of CD4 and about 85% of CD8) were re-detected after the booster, suggesting that broad memory maintenance occurred. The study included only two donors, which limits how far the findings can be generalized. FACS-sorted repertoires could contain abundant contaminating clonotypes from the bulk population, so computational filtering was required.

The receptor was derived from a man aged 18 to 30 who received the YFV17D yellow fever vaccine. The source was CD4+ T cells sorted from PBMCs, collected 45 days after the yellow fever booster vaccination. Rearrangement joined TRBV14 to TRBJ1-4, and TRBD1 may be the D gene, going by 5 matching bases. The sequenced DNA: TGTGCCAGCAGCCATGGCAATCAGGGTCTCGTTGAAAAACTGTTTTTT. This yields the protein CASSHGNQGLVEKLFF.